A single sample gave rise to the 5 T cell receptor beta chains below, sequenced in a study of T cell responses to AZD1222 COVID-19 vaccine. Repertoires were generated with immunoSEQ multiplex PCR, while TCRdb's copy carries only in-frame clones and drops some. The data show 100,000 to 150,000 clones, with around 90% seen just once and around 1.6% held by the top ten. This specimen consisted of peripheral blood, obtained on day 0 of AZD1222 vaccination. Receptor source: an adult in good health.

The gene calls are TRBV14 and TRBJ1-1, with a possible D match to TRBD1 (5 bases). Germline V gene data show CDR1 as SGHDN and CDR2 as FVKESK. The CDR3 contains 12 residues. Trimming shortened V by 8 bases and J by 4 bases, and 11 bases separated the two germline ends. The CDR3 nucleotides read TGTGCCAGCGCCCGACAGAGCACTGAAGCTTTCTTT. Amino acids: CASARQSTEAFF.

The V gene is TRBV19, the J gene TRBJ1-2; 8 bases map to TRBD1. V was clipped by 5 bases and J by 2 bases; unmatched bases: 13. Germline lookup yields CDR1 LNHDA and CDR2 SQIVND (reference sequence). The CDR3 spans 17 residues. CDR3 sequence: CASSDQGATILNYGYTF. Here the CDR3 DNA reads TGTGCCAGTAGTGATCAGGGGGCGACTATCTTAAACTATGGCTACACCTTC. The complete variable domain, with remaining parts taken from reference TRBV19 and TRBJ1-2, reads DGGITQSPKYLFRKEGQNVTLSCEQNLNHDAMYWYRQDPGQGLRLIYYSQIVNDFQKGDIAEGYSVSREKKESFPLTVTSAQKNPTAFYLCASSDQGATILNYGYTFGSGTRLTVV.

The chain combines TRBV5-1 with TRBJ2-7, with 7 bases aligning to TRBD1. Trimming cost V 0 bases and J 2 bases; bases outside gene matches: 5. The CDR3 consists of 15 residues. Germline CDR1 SGHRS, CDR2 YFSETQ. The CDR3 region has the DNA TGCGCCAGCAGCTTGGTAGCCAGGGGGACCTACGAGCAGTACTTC. It codes for CASSLVARGTYEQYF.

The chain employs TRBV6-5 and TRBJ2-7; 9 nucleotides line up with TRBD1. This CDR3 comprises 15 residues. Germline CDR1 reads MNHEY; CDR2 reads SVGAGI. The ends lost 5 bases at V and 3 bases at J; junction bases unmatched: 8. The CDR3 loop is CASSMDRGRVYEQYF. CDR3 bases: TGTGCCAGCAGTATGGACAGGGGCAGGGTCTACGAGCAGTACTTC.

The rearrangement links TRBV28 to TRBJ2-5; TRBD1 matches at 8 bases. With V trimmed by 2 bases and J by 5 bases, 10 bases remained unmatched. CDR1 is MDHEN, CDR2 SYDVKM, per germline. The CDR3 consists of 16 residues. The CDR3 region has the DNA TGTGCCAGCAGTTTAGACGGGACAGGTGTGGGCGAGACCCAGTACTTC. Translating it yields CASSLDGTGVGETQYF.